The 3 T cell receptor beta chains presented below share a single source sample, sequenced in a study of T cells after yellow fever vaccination. TCRdb analysed the 5' RACE reads with MiXCR anew, one entry per CDR3 protein. The sample shows 450,000 to 550,000 distinct CDR3 sequences, 21% of them seen only once. Sequencing was performed on PBMCs, taken around 3 weeks after the first yellow fever vaccination. These receptors all come from a young man who received the YFV17D yellow fever vaccine.

This clonotype has just a few counts. The chain couples TRBV7-3 to TRBJ2-3; 9 bases align to TRBD2. The CDR3 sequence is 16 residues long. Per the germline V gene, CDR1 is SGHTA and CDR2 is FQGTGA. After removal of 5 bases from V and 2 bases from J, the junction contained 8 bases not matched to a gene. CDR3 residues: CASSRTGTSLTDTQYF. DNA for the CDR3: TGTGCCAGCAGCCGTACCGGGACTAGCCTCACAGATACGCAGTATTTT.

V gene TRBV12-3 or TRBV12-4 combines with J gene TRBJ1-1; D perhaps matches TRBD1 (5 bases). This CDR3 is 15 amino acids long. Trimming removed 7 bases from V and 1 base from J, with 16 bases in between. The CDR3 sequence: CASTQSGAWNTEAFF. The CDR3 coding sequence is TGTGCCAGCACCCAGTCCGGGGCTTGGAACACTGAAGCTTTCTTT.

This clonotype was seen more than once but under ten times. This chain joins TRBV28 and TRBJ1-4; 9 nucleotides match TRBD1. J was trimmed by 2 bases and V by 6 bases; bases with no gene match: 10. Germline V gives CDR1 MDHEN, CDR2 SYDVKM. CDR3 length: 17 residues. Here the CDR3 reads CASRTGTGFFTNEKLFF. Written as DNA, the CDR3 is TGTGCCAGCAGGACCGGGACAGGGTTTTTCACTAATGAAAAACTGTTTTTT.